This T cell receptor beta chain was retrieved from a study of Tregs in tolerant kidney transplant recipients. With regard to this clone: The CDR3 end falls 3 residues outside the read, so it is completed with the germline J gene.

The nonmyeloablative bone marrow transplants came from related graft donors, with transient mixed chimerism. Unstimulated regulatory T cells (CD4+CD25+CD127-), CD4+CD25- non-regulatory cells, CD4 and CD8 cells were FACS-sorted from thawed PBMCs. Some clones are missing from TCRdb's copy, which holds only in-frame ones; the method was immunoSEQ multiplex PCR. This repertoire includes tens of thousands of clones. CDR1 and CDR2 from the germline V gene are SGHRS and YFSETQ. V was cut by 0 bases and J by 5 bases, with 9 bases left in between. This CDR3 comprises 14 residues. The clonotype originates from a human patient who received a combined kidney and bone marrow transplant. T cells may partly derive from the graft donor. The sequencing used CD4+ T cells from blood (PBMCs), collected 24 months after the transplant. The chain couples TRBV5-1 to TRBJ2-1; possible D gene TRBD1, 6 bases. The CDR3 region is CASSLARGHNEQFF. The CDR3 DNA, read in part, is TGCGCCAGCAGCTTGGCCAGGGGACACAATGAG. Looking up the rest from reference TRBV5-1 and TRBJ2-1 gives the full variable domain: KAGVTQTPRYLIKTRGQQVTLSCSPISGHRSVSWYQQTPGQGLQFLFEYFSETQRNKGNFPGRFSGRQFSNSRSEMNVSTLELGDSALYLCASSLARGHNEQFFGPGTRLTVL.